One and the same sample provided the 21 T cell receptor beta chains below, sequenced in a study of T cells in Graves' hyperthyroidism and ophthalmopathy. Amplification yielded TCR beta CDR3 regions, with RNA transcripts as the source. The HTBI set primed first-round TCR CDR3 RT-PCR. TCRdb re-analysed the multiplex PCR reads in MiXCR, keeping a single row per CDR3 protein. The table shows some 180,000 distinct CDR3 sequences, with about a sixth occurring only once. Sequencing input: blood. The receptors come from a woman aged 45 to 65 with Graves' hyperthyroidism.

At least ten counts were recorded for this clonotype. V and J are TRBV2 and TRBJ2-1; 11 bases match TRBD2. This CDR3 has 17 residues. Losses at the gene ends were 7 bases for V and 7 bases for J; bases not matched to a gene: 15. CDR1 is SNHLY, CDR2 FYNNEI, per germline. In DNA form, the CDR3 reads TGTGCCAGCACCCTGGAAGTGGTACTAGCGGGAGTTAATGAGCAGTTCTTC. Translation gives CASTLEVVLAGVNEQFF. The whole variable domain, filled in from reference TRBV2 and TRBJ2-1, reads EPEVTQTPSHQVTQMGQEVILRCVPISNHLYFYWYRQILGQKVEFLVSFYNNEISEKSEIFDDQFSVERPDGSNFTLKIRSTKLEDSAMYFCASTLEVVLAGVNEQFFGPGTRLTVL.

This clonotype has ten or more counts. The rearrangement joins TRBV12-3 or TRBV12-4 to TRBJ1-5; TRBD1 agrees at 10 bases. J was trimmed by 9 bases and V by 5 bases; bases with no gene match: 7. CDR3 length: 14 amino acids. CDR3 sequence: CASSLRQGAWPQHF. Here the CDR3 DNA reads TGTGCCAGCAGTCTAAGACAGGGGGCTTGGCCCCAGCATTTT.

This clonotype appeared many times. The chain has TRBV7-9 and TRBJ2-7, with 9 nucleotides matching TRBD2. V shed 4 bases and J 5 bases; nucleotides not matched to a gene: 12. CDR1 and CDR2 (germline): SEHNR, FQNEAQ (reference sequence). The CDR3 loop spans 16 amino acids. The CDR3 loop is CASSSLLGGRAHEQYF. The CDR3 DNA reads TGTGCCAGCAGCTCACTCCTGGGCGGGAGGGCCCACGAGCAGTACTTC.

This clonotype has a count of ten or more. This chain links TRBV20-1 with TRBJ2-5, with TRBD1 matching over 8 bases. This CDR3 contains 15 residues. Trimming at V came to 1 base and at J to 2 bases, leaving 6 bases not matched to a gene. Germline V gene lookup returns CDR1 DFQATT and CDR2 SNEGSKA (reference sequence). The chain's CDR3 is CSARGTGGTQETQYF. The CDR3 nucleotides read TGCAGTGCTAGAGGCACAGGGGGAACACAAGAGACCCAGTACTTC.

This clonotype was seen many times. The V and J genes are TRBV19 and TRBJ2-3; 10 nucleotides align to TRBD1. V was pared by 3 bases and J by 4 bases, with 13 bases of the junction left unmatched. The CDR3 loop spans 18 amino acids. Per germline, CDR1 LNHDA and CDR2 SQIVND (reference sequence). CDR3 bases: TGTGCCAGTAGTATGGGGGCCCCGGGACAGGGGATGGCAGATACGCAGTATTTT. This encodes CASSMGAPGQGMADTQYF.

This clonotype was observed many times. This chain links TRBV11-2 with TRBJ2-1; 8 bases map to TRBD1. CDR1 is SGHAT, CDR2 FQNNGV, per germline. This CDR3 spans 16 amino acids. The junction had 4 bases not matched to a gene; V was cut back by 1 base and J by 2 bases. The CDR3 sequence: CASSLGGRGPYNEQFF. CDR3 DNA: TGTGCCAGCAGCTTAGGGGGCAGGGGGCCCTACAATGAGCAGTTCTTC.

This clonotype was seen ten or more times. This chain links TRBV28 with TRBJ2-3; D remains unclear. CDR3 length: 13 amino acids. Trimming took 7 bases from V and 1 from J, leaving 9 bases between them. Germline V CDR1 and CDR2: MDHEN, SYDVKM. CDR3 amino acids: CASTDWGTDTQYF. CDR3 bases: TGTGCCAGCACCGATTGGGGCACAGATACGCAGTATTTT.

This chain links TRBV20-1 with TRBJ1-4; perhaps TRBD1 as D (5 bases). Trimming removed 0 bases from V and 8 bases from J, with 19 bases in between. This CDR3 is built from 16 residues. From germline, CDR1 is DFQATT and CDR2 SNEGSKA (reference sequence). CDR3 coding DNA: TGCAGTGCTAGAGATCGACTTGGGCAGGGTAACGAAAAACTGTTTTTT. It specifies CSARDRLGQGNEKLFF.

As to this clonotype: A much larger clone differs by one base, so this may be a read error. The V call is TRBV19, the J call TRBJ2-2, with D maybe TRBD2 (6 bases). Looked up from germline, CDR1 is LNHDA and CDR2 is SQIVND (reference sequence). The CDR3 has 16 amino acids. The ends were cut back, 4 bases at V and 0 bases at J, with 12 bases in the middle. CDR3 DNA: TGTGCCAGTAGTACAGTTGTAGCGGCGAACACCGGGGAGCTGTTTTTT. It yields the protein CASSTVVAANTGELFF.

V usage is TRBV7-9 and J usage is TRBJ1-2; possibly TRBD1 for D (6 bases). Trimming took off 1 base at V and 0 bases at J, with 9 bases between the two ends. Germline CDR1 and CDR2: SEHNR and FQNEAQ (reference sequence). CDR3 size: 15 residues. The CDR3 DNA reads TGTGCCAGCAGCTTAGACGGGACAACTAACTATGGCTACACCTTC. Amino acid sequence: CASSLDGTTNYGYTF.

This clonotype came up a few times. J is TRBJ2-3 and V is TRBV19; D ambiguous. There are 14 residues in the CDR3. CDR1 and CDR2 (germline): LNHDA, SQIVND (reference sequence). The V and J ends lost 3 bases and 0 bases respectively, with 7 bases between them. In DNA form, the CDR3 reads TGTGCCAGTAGTATTCGCACTAGCACAGATACGCAGTATTTT. This sequence encodes CASSIRTSTDTQYF.

This clonotype was recorded many times. This chain links TRBV29-1 with TRBJ1-1; D uncertain. The germline V gene has CDR1 SQVTM and CDR2 ANQGSEA. The CDR3 runs to 13 residues. Deletions cut 6 bases from V and 4 bases from J, with 15 bases between. DNA of the CDR3: TGCAGCGTCCGGACCGACTTGGGCACTGAAGCTTTCTTT. It yields the protein CSVRTDLGTEAFF.

Notes on this clonotype: The germline gene is not matched at one end of the junction; a read error may be the cause. This chain connects TRBV5-1 to TRBJ2-7; 10 bases align to TRBD2. Germline CDR1 is SGHRS and CDR2 is YFSETQ. This CDR3 is 14 amino acids long. The CDR3 sequence: CASSRTSGPYEQYF. CDR3 sequence (DNA): TGTGCCAGCAGCCGGACTAGCGGCCCCTACGAGCAGTACTTC.

This clonotype was detected ten times or more. V and J are TRBV29-1 and TRBJ2-5; no reliable D call. The CDR3 has 10 amino acids. Germline CDR1 SQVTM, CDR2 ANQGSEA. With 4 bases removed from V and 1 base from J, the gap between germline ends came to 1 base. Written as DNA, the CDR3 is TGCAGCGTTGGCCAAGAGACCCAGTACTTC. This sequence encodes CSVGQETQYF.

The chain uses TRBV7-9 and TRBJ2-1; the D call may be TRBD1 or TRBD2 (5 bases each). This CDR3 region has 18 residues. The germline V gene encodes CDR1 SEHNR and CDR2 FQNEAQ (reference sequence). V lost 1 base and J 2 bases, leaving 18 bases between the germline ends. This CDR3 reads CASSLGPKWGIAYNEQFF. CDR3 nucleotide sequence: TGTGCCAGCAGCTTAGGCCCTAAATGGGGGATCGCCTACAATGAGCAGTTCTTC.

This clonotype has at least ten counts. The CDR3 DNA reads as TGTGCCAGCAGCTTATCCACTAACCGGGACTACAGCACAGATACGCAGTATTTT. This codes for CASSLSTNRDYSTDTQYF. The chain links TRBV7-2 to TRBJ2-3; 7 bases are a match to TRBD2. The CDR3 contains 18 residues. Germline V gene sequence: CDR1 SGHTA, CDR2 FQGNSA. V was pared by 2 bases and J by 0 bases, with 11 bases of the junction left unmatched.

The sample holds many counts of this clonotype. J is TRBJ1-2 and V is TRBV5-1; D call uncertain. V was pared by 0 bases and J by 0 bases, with 6 bases between. The germline V gene encodes CDR1 SGHRS and CDR2 YFSETQ. CDR3 length: 14 residues. The CDR3 coding sequence is TGCGCCAGCAGCTTGGATGCAGCTAACTATGGCTACACCTTC. Translating gives CASSLDAANYGYTF.

This clonotype was recorded at least ten times. The chain joins TRBV27 to TRBJ1-5; D is undetermined. The CDR3 consists of 13 residues. CDR1 and CDR2 from the germline V gene are MNHEY and SMNVEV (reference sequence). V was cut by 10 bases and J by 2 bases, with 12 bases left in between. For the CDR3, the DNA is TGTGCCACCGCGGGGTTAGGCAATCAGCCCCAGCATTTT. Protein: CATAGLGNQPQHF.

This clonotype was seen ten or more times. The gene calls are TRBV24-1 and TRBJ2-2; D remains ambiguous. Per the germline V gene, CDR1 is KGHDR and CDR2 is SFDVKD. This CDR3 is built from 14 residues. Trimming took off 5 bases at V and 6 bases at J, with 12 bases between the two ends. The CDR3 coding sequence is TGTGCCACCAGTGGTGGACCCACCTCCGGGGAGCTGTTTTTT. Translation gives CATSGGPTSGELFF.

This clonotype was detected many times. V and J are TRBV27 and TRBJ2-7; perhaps TRBD2 as D (6 bases). V was cut by 4 bases and J by 7 bases, with 17 bases left in between. The CDR3 has 14 amino acids. Germline V lookup: CDR1 MNHEY, CDR2 SMNVEV (reference sequence). The DNA of the CDR3 is TGTGCCAGCAGTTGGCGGGGCGTGGGCGGTGAGCAGTACTTC. It is translated as CASSWRGVGGEQYF.

This clonotype was seen repeatedly, ten times or more. This chain links TRBV20-1 with TRBJ2-1; 9 bases line up with TRBD2. J gave up 4 bases and V 1 base, and 8 bases lay outside the gene matches. Germline V gives CDR1 DFQATT, CDR2 SNEGSKA (reference sequence). This CDR3 is built from 16 residues. CDR3 in DNA: TGCAGTGCTAGAGTCTTGGCTAGCGGGATGTACAATGAGCAGTTCTTC. It encodes CSARVLASGMYNEQFF.